This TCR beta chain was found in a study of tumor-infiltrating lymphocytes in primary liver carcinoma. The germline CDR1 and CDR2 sequences are LGHNT and FRNRAP. The CDR3 contains 18 residues when both ends are counted. cDNA specific to TCR beta was made from around 470 ng of total RNA, with a constant-region primer employed for priming. Slightly modified ARM-PCR, run as three nested multiplex PCR rounds, produced the TCR beta libraries. TRBV1-TRBV30 forward primers paired with a C-beta reverse primer drove the first two PCR rounds, around 9 cycles each. TCRdb independently ran MiXCR on the multiplex PCR reads; one entry per CDR3 protein. This table has just over 300,000 distinct CDR3 sequences, roughly three fifths appearing once. On this clonotype: The conserved closing phenylalanine or tryptophan is absent in this CDR3, likely reflecting a read error. The DNA is omitted, as the CDR3 cannot be located on it reliably, and the CDR3 follows TCRdb's listing.

Germline DNA was extracted too, while blood RNA derived from unsorted whole blood. The receptor comes from a woman aged 25 to 45 with primary liver carcinoma and hepatitis B virus infection. J is TRBJ2-7 and V is TRBV12-5; TRBD2, the D gene given by the table, was not confirmed from the DNA. The source material was peripheral blood. CDR3 region: CASGLGQYRDGSSYEEYL.